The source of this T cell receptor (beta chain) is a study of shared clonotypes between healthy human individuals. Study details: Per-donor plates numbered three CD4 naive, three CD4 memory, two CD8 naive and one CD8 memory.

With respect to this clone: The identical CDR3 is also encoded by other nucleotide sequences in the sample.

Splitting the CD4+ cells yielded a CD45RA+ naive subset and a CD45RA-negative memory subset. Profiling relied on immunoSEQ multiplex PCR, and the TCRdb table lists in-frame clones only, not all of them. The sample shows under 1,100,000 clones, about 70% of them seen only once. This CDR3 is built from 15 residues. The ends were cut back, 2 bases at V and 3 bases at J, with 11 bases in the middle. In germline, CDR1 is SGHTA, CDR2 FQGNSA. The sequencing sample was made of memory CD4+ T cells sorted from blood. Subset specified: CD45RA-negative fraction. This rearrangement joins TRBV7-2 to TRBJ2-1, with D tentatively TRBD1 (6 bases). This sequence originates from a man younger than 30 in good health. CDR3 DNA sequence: TGTGCCAGCAGCTTATCCTGGGGGCTCTACAATGAGCAGTTCTTC. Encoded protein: CASSLSWGLYNEQFF.